The rows below give T cell receptor beta chains drawn from one sample of a study of cytomegalovirus exposure and HLA in healthy donors. Libraries were prepared by immunoSEQ multiplex PCR; TCRdb keeps only in-frame clonotypes and omits some of them. There are 110,000 or so clones in the sample; 74% occur only once, and roughly 4.2% lies in the top ten. What was sequenced was PBMCs. The receptors were sampled from a woman aged 40 to 50 in good health and CMV-seropositive. The conserved cysteine and the conserved F or W are not part of the CDR3 here. Fields, in order: J gene, V gene, clone size, D gene, CDR3 protein. The D gene is left open where the match is weak. Where a row states a size, it is once, few, many or the class of an expanded clone; other rows omit it.

TRBJ2-5 | TRBV11-2 | . | TRBD1 | ASSSRTGGPETQY
TRBJ2-1 | TRBV28 | . | . | ASSLSGSSSYNEQF
TRBJ2-5 | TRBV6-5 | . | TRBD1 | ASSRQGRRETQY
TRBJ2-2 | TRBV7-9 | . | TRBD1 | ASSSRQGLDTGELF
TRBJ2-5 | TRBV27 | . | TRBD1 | ASRRDRGETQY
TRBJ2-2 | TRBV9 | . | TRBD2 | ASSATGTSNRELF
TRBJ1-5 | TRBV19 | . | TRBD1 | ASSMIRTGVQPQH
TRBJ2-7 | TRBV7-9 | . | . | SSRGATGEQY
TRBJ2-3 | TRBV5-3 | few | TRBD2 | ARSLAGGRTDTQY
TRBJ2-5 | TRBV30 | . | TRBD1 | AWAPDRGGRETQY
TRBJ1-2 | TRBV27 | . | TRBD1 | ASSFRGRQGNYGYT
TRBJ1-1 | TRBV6-1 | . | . | ASRITGLGTEAF
TRBJ2-1 | TRBV19 | . | TRBD2 | ASSRTSGSVNNEQF
TRBJ1-6 | TRBV19 | . | . | ASSRRTMGASPLH
TRBJ1-2 | TRBV27 | . | . | ASSLRGQSRLYGYT
TRBJ2-3 | TRBV4-3 | . | TRBD2 | ASSQDLGLAGGADTQY
TRBJ2-1 | TRBV27 | . | TRBD2 | ASGGLAMGDEQF
TRBJ1-3 | TRBV7-2 | . | . | ASRDGRNSGNTIY
TRBJ2-7 | TRBV19 | . | TRBD2 | ASSISRLAGDPMKEQY
TRBJ2-3 | TRBV5-1 | . | TRBD2 | ASSTGLAGTPGSDTQY
TRBJ2-7 | TRBV7-9 | . | . | SSSLGGEQY
TRBJ1-2 | TRBV19 | many | . | ASSIDYTEYYGYT
TRBJ2-5 | TRBV4-1 | . | . | ASSPLIGEEETQY
TRBJ2-1 | TRBV9 | . | TRBD2 | ASSVAGREGREQF
TRBJ1-1 | TRBV6-5 | once | TRBD1 | ASSDQGVNTEAF
TRBJ1-5 | TRBV28 | once | TRBD1 | ASTSGQGGNQPQH
TRBJ1-6 | TRBV6-5 | few | . | ASSYREHSPLH
TRBJ2-7 | TRBV30 | few | . | AWMRSSYEQY
TRBJ1-1 | TRBV12-5 | . | TRBD1 | ASGLLQGVGTEAF
TRBJ2-3 | TRBV7-3 | . | TRBD2 | ASSPQAGGLARDTQY
TRBJ2-7 | TRBV6-1 | . | TRBD2 | ASTLASGTSYEQY
TRBJ1-2 | TRBV27 | . | TRBD1 | ASSPGTGGDYGYT
TRBJ2-2 | TRBV4-1 | . | TRBD1 | ASSQGQGRTGELF
TRBJ2-5 | TRBV12-5 | . | . | ASGLGQGQETQY
TRBJ1-1 | TRBV7-9 | once | . | SSSLEYREAF
TRBJ2-2 | TRBV7-2 | . | . | ASSRQFSDTGELF
TRBJ2-7 | TRBV7-2 | . | . | ASSIQAGEQY
TRBJ2-3 | TRBV2 | . | . | ASTWGSTDTQY
TRBJ2-7 | TRBV18 | . | TRBD1 | ASSQDRDSSEQY
TRBJ2-1 | TRBV29-1 | . | . | SVEDGRGAGYNEQF
TRBJ2-7 | TRBV5-4 | . | TRBD1 | ASSLAGQGDYEQY
TRBJ2-1 | TRBV30 | . | TRBD2 | ACSSGRAYNEQF
TRBJ1-1 | TRBV15 | few | . | ATSPKGRGNTEAF
TRBJ1-1 | TRBV2 | . | . | ASRPEGAAF
TRBJ1-4 | TRBV6-1 | . | . | ASSVSGSTNEKLF
TRBJ2-7 | TRBV18 | . | TRBD1 | ASSSDRDGEQY
TRBJ2-7 | TRBV2 | . | . | ASTEDAGSHYEQY
TRBJ1-6 | TRBV5-6 | . | . | ASSLPNDRRGRNSPLH
TRBJ2-7 | TRBV2 | . | . | ASLEVRGEQY